The T cell receptor (beta chain) under discussion was sequenced for a study of blood T cell repertoires in COVID-19 (TCRdb year 2020). Regarding the research as a whole: Samples covering the acute and convalescent phases of COVID-19 were provided by collaborators in the United States, Italy and Spain. The material from the prospective study consisted of cDNA or gDNA derived from T cells, B-cell-depleted T cells, or PBMCs. HLA class I and class II types, where available, came from metadata supplied by the sample provider rather than from assay-based typing. Subjects who had been exposed to COVID-19, were actively infected with it, or had recovered from it provided the deeply sampled blood TCRbeta repertoires that made up the dataset. Sample metadata almost always included a de-identified subject ID, COVID-19 status, age in years and sex. The repertoires were released in a freely available public database intended as a resource for research on the immune response to SARS-CoV-2. Samples came from the ongoing ImmuneRACE study (first 160 participants) plus 1,254 subjects from 6 global collaborators. Points the paper makes about the study in general: The amount of clinical and demographic metadata varied by source and participant and was provided uncurated.

The immunoSEQ Assay, a bias-controlled multiplex PCR, was used to amplify TCRbeta CDR3 regions from genomic DNA. Processing in the source paper ran as follows. Nucleated cell counts per sample were estimated from amplification of reference gene primers within the assay. Sequence reads were collapsed and filtered to measure the absolute abundance of every unique TCRbeta CDR3 rearrangement. Productive Simpson clonality was computed per sample as the square root of Simpson's diversity index over productive rearrangements. TCRdb limited this immuneACCESS table to in-frame rearrangements with V and J called. A share of clones is missing; checked studies link under half to unresolved V genes, and the rest is unexplained. V, J and clone size are taken as reported in that table, and D and trimming were inferred from the DNA itself. This sample comprises approximately 210,000 clones, 83% of them detected only once. Less than 3% of the sample is taken by the ten largest.

With respect to this clone: This clone's antigen is unknown. No much larger clone exists at a distance of one base, and base qualities are not known.

The junction shows trimming of 4 bases on V and 8 bases on J, plus 11 bases between the germline ends. The germline V gene specifies SNHLY as CDR1 and FYNNEI as CDR2. From the cysteine up to the phenylalanine, the CDR3 has a length of 12 residues. Left in the record is the CDR3 DNA by itself, 36 bases read in frame from the first base. Whole blood was collected in K2EDTA tubes by collaborating institutions according to the institutions' own protocols. For TCRbeta analysis, collaborators shipped samples in one of three forms: frozen whole blood, isolated PBMCs, or DNA extracted from either of those sample types.

The sequenced sample consisted of peripheral blood. Recombination connected TRBV2 to TRBJ1-2; the D gene lacks a confident call. The clonotype was recovered from a man aged 45 to 65 with active or convalescent COVID-19. Read as DNA, the sequence is TGTGCCAGCAGTGGAACCTCCTACGGCTACACCTTC. It translates as CASSGTSYGYTF.